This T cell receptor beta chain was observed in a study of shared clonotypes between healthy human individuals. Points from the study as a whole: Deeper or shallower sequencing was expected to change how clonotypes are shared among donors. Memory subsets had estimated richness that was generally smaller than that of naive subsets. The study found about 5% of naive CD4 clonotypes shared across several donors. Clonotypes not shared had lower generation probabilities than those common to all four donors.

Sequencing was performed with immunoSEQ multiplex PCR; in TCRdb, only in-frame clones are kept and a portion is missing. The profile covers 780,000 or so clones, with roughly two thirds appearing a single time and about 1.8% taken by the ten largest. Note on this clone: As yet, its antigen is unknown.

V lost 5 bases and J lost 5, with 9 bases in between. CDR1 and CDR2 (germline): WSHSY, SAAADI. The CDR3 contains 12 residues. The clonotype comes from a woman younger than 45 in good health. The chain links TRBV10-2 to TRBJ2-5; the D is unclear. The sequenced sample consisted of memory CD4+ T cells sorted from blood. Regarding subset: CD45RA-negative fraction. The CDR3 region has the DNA TGCGCCAGCAGTCGATTGTGGGAGACCCAGTACTTC. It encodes CASSRLWETQYF.